One sample yielded the 15 T cell receptor beta chains listed below, sequenced in a study of T-cell reconstitution after alpha-beta-depleted transplantation in children. Unique molecular identifiers were built into the TCRbeta library. TCRdb reanalysed the PCR reads using MiXCR and keeps one entry per CDR3 protein. Of fewer than 750,000 distinct CDR3 sequences in the sample, 25% to 30% were seen once. Sequencing was performed on PBMCs, taken before TCRalphabeta/CD19-depleted stem cell transplant. The receptor set was obtained from a boy in the first two years of life with Wiskott-Aldrich syndrome, due to receive a stem cell transplant.

The genes are TRBV4-1 and TRBJ2-2; tentative D call: TRBD1 (6 bases). V lost 1 base and J 6 bases, leaving 21 bases between the germline ends. Germline values: CDR1 MGHRA, CDR2 YSYEKL. The CDR3 runs to 18 residues. The CDR3 DNA reads as TGCGCCAGCAGCCAAGGGACTCCCCAGGGGACCCTCCCCGGGGAGCTGTTTTTT. Translated: CASSQGTPQGTLPGELFF.

This clonotype was observed a few times. This CDR3 is CASRATGAMNTEAFF. The CDR3 DNA sequence: TGTGCCAGCAGAGCTACAGGGGCGATGAACACTGAAGCTTTCTTT. The chain is built from TRBV28 and TRBJ1-1, with 7 bases that match TRBD1. CDR3 length: 15 residues. Germline CDR1 MDHEN, CDR2 SYDVKM. With 6 bases clipped from V and 0 bases from J, the junction kept 7 bases outside the gene matches.

This rearrangement joins TRBV11-2 to TRBJ2-2; D is undetermined. CDR1 is SGHAT, CDR2 FQNNGV, per germline. This CDR3 spans 15 amino acids. With 2 bases removed from V and 2 bases from J, the gap between germline ends came to 9 bases. CDR3 residues: CASSLIGHNTGELFF. CDR3 sequence (DNA): TGTGCCAGCAGCTTAATCGGGCATAACACCGGGGAGCTGTTTTTT.

This chain joins TRBV12-3 or TRBV12-4 and TRBJ2-7; D perhaps matches TRBD2 (5 bases). The length of the CDR3 is 14 residues. V lost 5 bases, J lost 5 bases, and 16 bases lay in between. The CDR3 region has the DNA TGTGCCAGCAGTCCCGGACTCTTCGTCGACGAGCAGTACTTC. Translation: CASSPGLFVDEQYF.

The table lists this clonotype with a few counts. The chain couples TRBV10-3 to TRBJ2-1; the D gene is possibly TRBD1 (5 bases). The V and J ends lost 3 bases and 5 bases respectively, with 8 bases between them. Germline CDR1 reads ENHRY; CDR2 reads SYGVKD. The CDR3 covers 13 residues. Written as DNA, the CDR3 is TGTGCCATCAGTGATTTAGGGGACAATGAGCAGTTCTTC. Translating it yields CAISDLGDNEQFF.

The V and J genes are TRBV6-1 and TRBJ1-5; weak D call: TRBD1 (6 bases). Germline CDR1 MNHNS, CDR2 SASEGT. V was pared by 5 bases and J by 4 bases, with 15 bases between. The CDR3 is made up of 15 amino acids. The CDR3 is CASSQGGRVNQPQHF. The CDR3 nucleotides are TGTGCCAGCAGTCAAGGGGGTCGGGTGAATCAGCCCCAGCATTTT.

The chain joins TRBV7-9 to TRBJ1-1, with 12 bases fitting TRBD1. This CDR3 contains 16 residues. J gave up 4 bases and V 5 bases, and 8 bases lay outside the gene matches. Germline V CDR1 and CDR2: SEHNR, FQNEAQ (reference sequence). In DNA, the CDR3 is TGTGCCAGCAGCCATCCGGGACAGGGGGCTTTCACTGAAGCTTTCTTT. Its protein is CASSHPGQGAFTEAFF.

The table lists this clonotype with a count of one. CDR3 DNA sequence: TGCGCCAGCAGCTTGGCCTCGGGACCTCATGAGCAGTTCTTC. This translates into CASSLASGPHEQFF. The rearrangement joins TRBV5-1 to TRBJ2-1; D possibly matches TRBD1 or TRBD2 (5 bases each). The CDR3 is 14 residues long. The germline gives CDR1 SGHRS, CDR2 YFSETQ. Trimming left V 0 bases short and J 8 bases short, with 12 bases between.

This clonotype showed up just a few times. For the CDR3, the DNA is TGTGCCAGCAGTTTGAGGTCGAACACTGAAGCTTTCTTT. It specifies CASSLRSNTEAFF. This chain joins TRBV12-3 or TRBV12-4 and TRBJ1-1; D is unclear. V shed 3 bases and J shed 1 base, with 6 bases lying between them. This CDR3 is 13 amino acids long.

The rearrangement links TRBV5-1 to TRBJ2-7; 9 bases agree with TRBD1. V lost 4 bases and J lost 1; bases outside the gene matches: 6. This CDR3 is 15 amino acids long. Germline-derived CDR1 and CDR2 are SGHRS and YFSETQ. The CDR3 sequence is CASSHRTGASYEQYF. CDR3 bases: TGCGCCAGCAGCCATAGGACAGGGGCGTCCTACGAGCAGTACTTC.

There are a few counts of this clonotype. The rearrangement joins TRBV29-1 to TRBJ1-1; no firm D call. The V gene lost 5 bases and the J gene lost 1 base, with 14 bases spanning the gap. The germline CDR1 and CDR2 sequences are SQVTM and ANQGSEA. There are 14 residues in the CDR3. CDR3 region: CSVLVRAANTEAFF. The DNA of the CDR3 is TGCAGCGTTTTGGTACGGGCAGCGAACACTGAAGCTTTCTTT.

This clonotype was seen a handful of times. The chain recombines TRBV7-8 with TRBJ2-1; D gene uncertain. This CDR3 is 16 amino acids long. The germline V gene encodes CDR1 SGHVS and CDR2 FQNEAQ. The V end was cut by 2 bases, the J end by 0 bases, with 11 bases between. CDR3 residues: CASSLPASSSYNEQFF. In DNA form, the CDR3 reads TGTGCCAGCAGCTTACCCGCGTCGAGCTCCTACAATGAGCAGTTCTTC.

This clonotype was counted between two and nine times. The chain uses TRBV15 and TRBJ2-7, with 10 bases fitting TRBD2. J lost 0 bases, V lost 3 bases, and 2 bases had no gene match. The CDR3 contains 15 residues. The germline gives CDR1 LNHNV, CDR2 YYDKDF (reference sequence). This chain's CDR3 is CATSRTSGLSYEQYF. CDR3 coding DNA: TGTGCCACCAGCAGGACTAGCGGGCTCTCCTACGAGCAGTACTTC.

V gene TRBV12-3 or TRBV12-4 combines with J gene TRBJ2-1; the D is unclear. With 3 bases removed from V and 3 bases from J, the gap between germline ends came to 12 bases. The CDR3 runs to 15 residues. CDR3 in DNA: TGTGCCAGCAGTTTTGTGAGGCCCCTCTACAATGAGCAGTTCTTC. Its protein is CASSFVRPLYNEQFF.

This clonotype was found once. This chain uses TRBV5-5 with TRBJ2-4; D possibly uses TRBD1 or TRBD2 (5 bases each). This CDR3 has 16 residues. Trimming took 1 base from V and 8 from J, leaving 19 bases between them. Germline V lookup: CDR1 SGHKS, CDR2 YYEKEE (reference sequence). The CDR3 sequence is CASSLWGRSGSHIQYF. DNA for the CDR3: TGTGCCAGCAGCTTGTGGGGCAGGTCGGGGAGTCACATTCAGTACTTC.